This is a list of T cell receptor beta chains from one sample in a study of T cell repertoires in ileal Crohn's disease. Sequencing was performed with immunoSEQ multiplex PCR; in TCRdb, only in-frame clones are kept and a portion is missing. The repertoire consists of roughly 9,100 clones, with 80% occurring once and the leading ten covering around 13%. Sequenced material: ileal tissue. The origin of the receptors is an adult with Crohn's disease. Each CDR3 is given with its conserved first and last residue. Fields, in order: clone size, J gene, V gene, D gene, CDR3 DNA, CDR3 protein. D genes are given only for firm matches. Size tells how often a clone was seen (once, few, many) or the class of an expanded clone, and some rows leave it out.

>NA|TRBJ2-3|TRBV18|TRBD1
TGTGCCAGCTGTAGGGGGCCTAAAATCACAGATACGCAGTATTTT
CASCRGPKITDTQYF
>few|TRBJ2-7|TRBV19|TRBD2
TGTGCCAGTAGTAAGTTGGCCGGGCGGGGGTCGACCTACGAGCAGTACTTC
CASSKLAGRGSTYEQYF
>few|TRBJ2-7|TRBV9|NA
TGTGCCAGCAGCGTAGGTGTGTCCGGGATCGAGCAGTACTTC
CASSVGVSGIEQYF
>NA|TRBJ2-2|TRBV4-2|TRBD1
TGTGCCAGCAGCCAAGTCCCGGGACAGATAAACACCGGGGAGCTGTTTTTT
CASSQVPGQINTGELFF
>NA|TRBJ2-3|TRBV7-2|NA
TGTGCCAGCAGCTTTCTAGCGTACACAGATACGCAGTATTTT
CASSFLAYTDTQYF
>NA|TRBJ2-7|TRBV11-3|NA
TGTGCCAGCAGCTTAGACAGCTACGAGCAGTACTTC
CASSLDSYEQYF
>few|TRBJ1-1|TRBV7-3|TRBD1
TGTGCCAGCAGCTCGACAGGGGGCATCGCTGAAGCTTTCTTT
CASSSTGGIAEAFF
>large|TRBJ2-6|TRBV30|NA
TGTGCCTGGAGTCACGTTGAGGCCAACGTCCTGACTTTC
CAWSHVEANVLTF
>once|TRBJ1-4|TRBV5-6|NA
TGTGCCAGCAGCGTGAAGACGGTATCTAATGAAAAACTGTTTTTT
CASSVKTVSNEKLFF
>NA|TRBJ2-7|TRBV6-1|TRBD2
TGTGCCACCCTAGCGGGAGAAGGAGGGGGCTACGAGCAGTACTTC
CATLAGEGGGYEQYF
>NA|TRBJ1-5|TRBV30|NA
TGTGCCTGGAGAAAGGGGGGAGGTGCTCAGCCCCAGCATTTT
CAWRKGGGAQPQHF
>NA|TRBJ2-7|TRBV7-9|TRBD2
TGTGCCAGCAGCCCCGGGACTAGCTACGAGCAGTACTTC
CASSPGTSYEQYF
>NA|TRBJ2-7|TRBV7-2|NA
TGTGCCAGCAGACGGGGCGGAGGGTACGAGCAGTACTTC
CASRRGGGYEQYF